The 13 T cell receptor beta chains below were found in one sample sequenced in a study of T-cell memory formation after mild COVID-19. TCRdb analysed the 5' RACE reads with MiXCR anew, one entry per CDR3 protein. The data hold 350,000 to 550,000 distinct CDR3 sequences, with roughly 18% observed a single time. The sequencing input was PBMCs or a T cell subset sorted from them (not recorded which). The receptors come from a man aged 18 to 30 who had mild COVID-19 (a few samples of this study predate the infection). Cell type and time point are not known.

This clonotype was detected only a few times. The J gene is TRBJ2-7, the V gene TRBV4-1, with TRBD1 as a possible D gene (5 bases). The germline V and J ends were trimmed by 1 base and 0 bases, with 10 bases remaining between them. The CDR3 totals 15 residues. The germline V gene encodes CDR1 MGHRA and CDR2 YSYEKL. Written as DNA, the CDR3 is TGCGCCAGCAGCCAAGGAAGGGGAAGCTCCTACGAGCAGTACTTC. This sequence encodes CASSQGRGSSYEQYF.

The chain links TRBV5-4 to TRBJ2-3, with D possibly matching TRBD1 (5 bases). With 1 base removed from V and 1 base from J, the gap between germline ends came to 10 bases. Germline V gene sequence: CDR1 SGHNT, CDR2 YYREEE (reference sequence). This CDR3 is built from 15 residues. CDR3 in amino acids: CASSLWTTGTDTQYF. The CDR3 nucleotides are TGTGCCAGCAGCTTGTGGACAACCGGCACAGATACGCAGTATTTT.

This clonotype was seen a few times. This chain joins TRBV6-2 or TRBV6-3 and TRBJ2-3; TRBD2 is a possible D gene (6 bases). CDR1 is MNHEY and CDR2 is SVGEGT in the germline V gene. V lost 0 bases to trimming and J lost 2 bases, with 12 bases between them. This CDR3 contains 16 residues. The CDR3 spells CASSYSTGLSTDTQYF. The CDR3 DNA reads TGTGCCAGCAGTTACTCGACGGGACTTTCCACAGATACGCAGTATTTT.

This chain links TRBV2 with TRBJ2-5, with D perhaps being TRBD1 or TRBD2 (5 bases each). This CDR3 contains 12 residues. Germline V CDR1 and CDR2: SNHLY, FYNNEI. The ends were cut back, 9 bases at V and 2 bases at J, with 10 bases in the middle. CDR3: CARGDHQETQYF. CDR3 bases: TGTGCCAGGGGGGACCATCAAGAGACCCAGTACTTC.

This clonotype was counted only a few times. This chain connects TRBV3-1 to TRBJ1-1, with TRBD1 as a possible D gene (6 bases). Per germline, CDR1 LGHDT and CDR2 YNNKEL (reference sequence). CDR3 length: 14 residues. Trimming stripped 3 bases from V and 8 bases from J, with 16 bases between. The CDR3 here is CASSHRGGVGEAFF. CDR3 bases: TGTGCCAGCAGCCACCGAGGGGGGGTCGGGGAAGCTTTCTTT.

This chain joins TRBV12-3 or TRBV12-4 and TRBJ1-2; TRBD1 agrees at 10 bases. V shed 10 bases, J shed 7 bases, and the junction held 15 bases outside the gene matches. There are 15 residues in the CDR3. DNA of the CDR3: TGTGCCACCCAAGACCGGGACAGGGGAATTTTTGGCTACACCTTC. This gives the protein CATQDRDRGIFGYTF.

CDR3 nucleotide sequence: TGTGCCAGCAGCCCCACACCAGGGTGGGATACGCAGTATTTT. Protein product: CASSPTPGWDTQYF. V is TRBV11-1 and J is TRBJ2-3; D perhaps matches TRBD1 (5 bases). Per germline, CDR1 SGHAT and CDR2 FQDESV (reference sequence). Trimming removed 5 bases from V and 6 bases from J, with 15 bases in between. This CDR3 has 14 amino acids.

This clonotype was seen a handful of times. This chain connects TRBV29-1 to TRBJ2-7; 8 positions match TRBD1. CDR1 and CDR2 from the germline V gene are SQVTM and ANQGSEA. The CDR3 is 13 amino acids. V lost 7 bases to trimming and J lost 6 bases; unmatched junction nucleotides: 11. CDR3 protein: CSALGPTGGEQYF. As DNA, the CDR3 is TGCAGCGCCTTGGGGCCCACAGGGGGCGAGCAGTACTTC.

This clonotype has just a few counts. The CDR3: CASSQDRVGTDTQYF. CDR3 in DNA: TGTGCCAGCAGCCAAGACAGGGTTGGCACAGATACGCAGTATTTT. The genes are TRBV3-1 and TRBJ2-3; TRBD1 might be the D (5 bases). The germline CDR1 and CDR2 sequences are LGHDT and YNNKEL (reference sequence). This CDR3 has 15 amino acids. The V end lost 0 bases, the J end lost 1 base, and 8 bases lay between the germline ends.

The sample holds a few counts of this clonotype. The chain links TRBV3-1 to TRBJ1-3; D gene ambiguous. Germline lookup yields CDR1 LGHDT and CDR2 YNNKEL (reference sequence). V lost 1 base and J 0 bases, leaving 13 bases between the germline ends. The CDR3 is made up of 17 amino acids. CDR3 protein: CASSQVEMGTSGNTIYF. The CDR3 DNA reads TGTGCCAGCAGCCAAGTGGAAATGGGAACCTCTGGAAACACCATATATTTT.

This clonotype was found a few times. The chain recombines TRBV18 with TRBJ1-1, with 8 bases matching TRBD1. The CDR3 consists of 14 residues. Trimming cost V 4 bases and J 11 bases; bases outside gene matches: 12. In germline, CDR1 is KGHSH, CDR2 LQKENI. The DNA for the CDR3 is TGTGCCAGCTCACTAACACAGGGGGTCCGTGAGGCTTTCTTT. Amino acid sequence: CASSLTQGVREAFF.

V usage is TRBV6-6 and J usage is TRBJ1-3; TRBD1 agrees at 9 bases. After removal of 6 bases from V and 3 bases from J, the junction contained 6 bases not matched to a gene. Looked up from germline, CDR1 is MNHNY and CDR2 is SVGAGI (reference sequence). There are 15 residues in the CDR3. CDR3 sequence reads: CASRITGGIGNTIYF. As DNA, the CDR3 is TGTGCCAGCAGAATTACAGGGGGCATTGGAAACACCATATATTTT.

The V gene is TRBV6-6, the J gene TRBJ1-2; 7 bases match TRBD1. The CDR3 is made up of 12 amino acids. Germline values: CDR1 MNHNY, CDR2 SVGAGI (reference sequence). V dropped 4 bases and J dropped 8; count of bases not matched to a gene: 4. CDR3 sequence: CASSWTGEGYTF. CDR3 DNA: TGTGCCAGCAGTTGGACAGGAGAAGGCTACACCTTC.